The rows below give T cell receptor beta chains drawn from one sample of a study of siplizumab effects on memory and regulatory T cells. TCRdb's copy holds only in-frame clones and misses some; the assay was immunoSEQ multiplex PCR. Of roughly 68,000 clones in the sample, around 96% were seen once. Sample: naive CD8+ T cells sorted from blood. The receptors originated from a human donor in good health. Each CDR3 is given with its conserved first and last residue. The D gene is left open where the match is weak. The size of a clone is reported for some rows only, either as once, few or many, or as a class for expanded clones.

v_call	d_call	j_call	clone_size	cdr3_aa
TRBV29-1	NA	TRBJ2-7	NA	CSVEEKGRQAPEQYF
TRBV7-9	NA	TRBJ2-7	NA	CASTIPLGVEQYF
TRBV11-2	NA	TRBJ1-1	NA	CASRAREAGTEAFF
TRBV7-3	NA	TRBJ2-7	NA	CASSLSSYEQYF
TRBV13	TRBD1	TRBJ1-6	NA	CASSAGGTGAGDNSPLHF
TRBV9	NA	TRBJ2-3	NA	CASSVEGSTDTQYF
TRBV7-9	NA	TRBJ2-7	NA	CASSSNYEQYF
TRBV13	TRBD1	TRBJ1-2	NA	CASSLGTQGAHGYTF
TRBV14	TRBD2	TRBJ2-1	NA	CASSQDQGLAGDGEQFF
TRBV20-1	NA	TRBJ1-1	few	CSANSYTEAFF
TRBV19	TRBD1	TRBJ1-2	NA	CASSESTGGVYGYTF
TRBV4-3	NA	TRBJ2-3	NA	CASSQEAVLSRGFTDTQYF
TRBV6-5	TRBD2	TRBJ2-3	NA	CASGLAGTDTQYF
TRBV13	TRBD1	TRBJ2-7	NA	CASSSTGTGIYEQYF
TRBV6-6	NA	TRBJ2-3	NA	CASSDPPIRDTQYF
TRBV6-5	NA	TRBJ1-2	NA	CASSYSGVDGYTF
TRBV28	TRBD1	TRBJ1-5	once	CASSSNYRGYQPQHF
TRBV5-6	NA	TRBJ2-7	NA	CASSLGGGQGGYEQYF
TRBV28	NA	TRBJ2-2	NA	CASSFGYGELFF
TRBV27	TRBD2	TRBJ2-1	NA	CASSLWGGDEQFF
TRBV5-4	NA	TRBJ1-1	once	CASSLGRNTEAFF
TRBV4-3	TRBD1	TRBJ1-2	NA	CASSPGTGDPGYTF
TRBV4-2	NA	TRBJ2-1	NA	CASSQDRAEQFF
TRBV27	NA	TRBJ2-5	NA	CASSFTAREQETQYF
TRBV7-6	NA	TRBJ2-6	NA	CASSLARWGAGANVLTF
TRBV6-5	NA	TRBJ1-2	NA	CASRGANYGYTF
TRBV5-6	TRBD1	TRBJ1-1	once	CASSPQGAAAFF
TRBV19	NA	NA	NA	CASSIGAASYEQYF
TRBV5-1	TRBD2	TRBJ2-1	NA	CASSSTGTSSYNEQFF
TRBV28	NA	TRBJ1-1	once	CASSTSHF
TRBV2	NA	TRBJ2-2	NA	CASREGTGELFF
TRBV7-9	TRBD1	TRBJ2-7	NA	CASSFPGQGVHEQYF
TRBV5-1	NA	TRBJ2-2	NA	CASKDGHTGELFF